This TCR beta chain is drawn from a study of T cells in Graves' hyperthyroidism and ophthalmopathy. Amplified regions were TCR beta CDR3 sequences from RNA transcripts. The TCR CDR3 was amplified in a first-round RT-PCR using the HTBI primer set. TCRdb fed the multiplex PCR reads into MiXCR, producing one record per CDR3 protein. The sample records 400,000 to 550,000 distinct CDR3 sequences, around a quarter being singletons. This CDR3 comprises 12 residues. V was shortened by 5 bases and J by 5 bases, with 10 bases between the two germline ends. From germline, CDR1 is SGHTA and CDR2 FQGNSA. This clonotype has at least ten counts.

Sequencing was carried out using blood. The rearrangement links TRBV7-2 to TRBJ2-7, with D unresolved. The clonotype originates from a woman under 40 with Graves' ophthalmopathy. The CDR3 sequence is CASSAPGHEQYF. CDR3 in DNA: TGTGCCAGCAGCGCCCCGGGTCACGAGCAGTACTTC.